This entry lists 30 T cell receptor beta chains sequenced from one sample in a study of cytomegalovirus exposure and HLA in healthy donors. The primer mix had 60 Vbeta and 13 Jbeta primers. The repertoire was sequenced with immunoSEQ multiplex PCR; TCRdb's copy has only in-frame clones and lacks some. The sample lists hundreds of thousands of clones; over 60% were seen once. The specimen was PBMCs. All receptors come from a man in his forties or fifties in good health and CMV-seronegative.

This clone appeared a few times. The chain carries TRBV5-1 and TRBJ1-4, with 9 positions matching TRBD1. The trim removed 5 bases at V and 8 bases at J, leaving 7 bases unmatched. Germline assignment: CDR1 SGHRS and CDR2 YFSETQ. The CDR3 is made up of 14 amino acids. CDR3: CASRFGDRDEKLFF. The CDR3 coding sequence is TGCGCCAGCAGATTTGGGGACAGGGACGAAAAACTGTTTTTT. Full variable domain (remainder filled in from reference TRBV5-1 and TRBJ1-4): KAGVTQTPRYLIKTRGQQVTLSCSPISGHRSVSWYQQTPGQGLQFLFEYFSETQRNKGNFPGRFSGRQFSNSRSEMNVSTLELGDSALYLCASRFGDRDEKLFFGSGTQLSVL.

The chain combines TRBV7-9 with TRBJ1-2; the D gene is possibly TRBD1 (6 bases). Deletions cut 5 bases from V and 4 bases from J, with 11 bases between. CDR3 length equals 13 residues. Germline lookup yields CDR1 SEHNR and CDR2 FQNEAQ (reference sequence). The CDR3 bases are TGTGCCAGCAGCCCTACAGGGTCCTATGGCTACACCTTC. Its translation is CASSPTGSYGYTF.

This chain joins TRBV18 and TRBJ2-2; D perhaps matches TRBD2 (6 bases). Germline CDR1 KGHSH, CDR2 LQKENI. The V and J ends lost 3 bases and 4 bases respectively, with 9 bases between them. CDR3 length: 14 amino acids. The CDR3 DNA sequence: TGTGCCAGCTCACCCCTGGGGGGCACCGGGGAGCTGTTTTTT. Protein: CASSPLGGTGELFF.

This chain links TRBV5-1 with TRBJ2-7, with 10 bases fitting TRBD2. The CDR3 loop spans 14 amino acids. After removal of 0 bases from V and 7 bases from J, the junction contained 4 bases not matched to a gene. Germline CDR1 SGHRS, CDR2 YFSETQ. CDR3 nucleotide sequence: TGCGCCAGCAGCTTGGTAGCGGGAGGAGGAGAGCAGTACTTC. Its translation: CASSLVAGGGEQYF.

This clone appeared a few times. This rearrangement joins TRBV2 to TRBJ2-7; the match to TRBD1 covers 9 bases. Germline CDR1 SNHLY, CDR2 FYNNEI. The CDR3 runs to 15 residues. Losses at the gene ends were 6 bases for V and 0 bases for J; bases not matched to a gene: 6. CDR3 DNA: TGTGCCAGCAGGGACCCGGGACAGGGCTCCTACGAGCAGTACTTC. Its translation is CASRDPGQGSYEQYF. Full variable domain (outside the CDR3, taken from reference TRBV2 and TRBJ2-7): EPEVTQTPSHQVTQMGQEVILRCVPISNHLYFYWYRQILGQKVEFLVSFYNNEISEKSEIFDDQFSVERPDGSNFTLKIRSTKLEDSAMYFCASRDPGQGSYEQYFGPGTRLTVT.

The V gene is TRBV7-3, the J gene TRBJ1-1; TRBD1 aligns across 7 bases. Germline V CDR1 and CDR2: SGHTA, FQGTGA. The trim removed 2 bases at V and 5 bases at J, leaving 5 bases unmatched. CDR3 length equals 14 residues. CDR3 nucleotide sequence: TGTGCCAGCAGCTTAGACAGGGAGGCGACTGAAGCTTTCTTT. As protein: CASSLDREATEAFF.

The V call is TRBV4-2, the J call TRBJ2-7; TRBD2 might be the D (5 bases). The germline V gene has CDR1 LGHNA and CDR2 YNFKEQ. The CDR3 consists of 13 residues. Between the trimmed V and J ends, which lost 2 bases and 2 bases, there was a span of 7 bases. The CDR3 sequence is CASSQQLAYEQYF. The CDR3 DNA follows: TGTGCCAGCAGCCAACAACTAGCCTACGAGCAGTACTTC.

This chain links TRBV18 with TRBJ2-1, with 7 bases fitting TRBD2. V dropped 2 bases and J dropped 9; count of bases not matched to a gene: 4. The CDR3 runs 13 residues. Germline assignment: CDR1 KGHSH and CDR2 LQKENI. CDR3 DNA: TGTGCCAGCTCACCATGGGGGGGTATTGAGCAGTTCTTC. Translation: CASSPWGGIEQFF. The whole variable domain, remainder taken from reference TRBV18 and TRBJ2-1, is NAGVMQNPRHLVRRRGQEARLRCSPMKGHSHVYWYRQLPEEGLKFMVYLQKENIIDESGMPKERFSAEFPKEGPSILRIQQVVRGDSAAYFCASSPWGGIEQFFGPGTRLTVL.

This chain uses TRBV6-5 with TRBJ1-5; D remains ambiguous. The CDR3 contains 13 residues. Looked up from germline, CDR1 is MNHEY and CDR2 is SVGAGI. Trimming cost V 2 bases and J 4 bases, with 6 bases left between them. The CDR3 here is CASSYTENQPQHF. CDR3 coding DNA: TGTGCCAGCAGTTACACAGAGAATCAGCCCCAGCATTTT.

The chain employs TRBV2 and TRBJ2-1, with 10 nucleotides matching TRBD2. The CDR3 has 14 residues. V dropped 7 bases and J dropped 7; count of bases not matched to a gene: 7. Germline V gene data show CDR1 as SNHLY and CDR2 as FYNNEI. Here the CDR3 reads CASTERGGRNEQFF. CDR3 sequence (DNA): TGTGCCAGCACGGAGCGGGGGGGACGGAATGAGCAGTTCTTC.

This chain joins TRBV2 and TRBJ1-5, with TRBD1 matching 9 bases. Per the germline V gene, CDR1 is SNHLY and CDR2 is FYNNEI. CDR3 length: 14 amino acids. With 8 bases clipped from V and 5 bases from J, the junction kept 7 bases outside the gene matches. The CDR3 bases are TGTGCCAGCCGCGGGACAGGGATGTATCAGCCCCAGCATTTT. This translates into CASRGTGMYQPQHF.

V is TRBV7-9 and J is TRBJ1-1; D ambiguous. The length of the CDR3 is 13 residues. Germline-derived CDR1 and CDR2 are SEHNR and FQNEAQ (reference sequence). The V end lost 5 bases, the J end lost 3 bases, and 10 bases lay between the germline ends. The chain's CDR3 is CASSPGSDTEAFF. Written as DNA, the CDR3 is TGTGCCAGCAGCCCAGGTTCGGACACTGAAGCTTTCTTT.

The J gene is TRBJ2-1, the V gene TRBV9, with D perhaps matching TRBD2 (6 bases). Germline CDR1 and CDR2: SGDLS and YYNGEE. V was trimmed by 4 bases and J by 10 bases, leaving 27 bases between them. This CDR3 spans 17 amino acids. CDR3 loop: CASSPQGGSGLSGEQFF. The CDR3 region has the DNA TGTGCCAGCAGCCCCCAAGGAGGTAGCGGTCTTTCGGGGGAGCAGTTCTTC.

This chain joins TRBV18 and TRBJ1-2, with unresolved D. V lost 0 bases to trimming and J lost 6 bases, with 11 bases between them. This CDR3 has 14 residues. The germline gives CDR1 KGHSH, CDR2 LQKENI. CDR3: CASSPPAQEDGYTF. CDR3 DNA: TGTGCCAGCTCACCACCGGCCCAAGAGGATGGCTACACCTTC.

The rearrangement uses TRBV18 and TRBJ2-1, with 8 bases identical to TRBD2. CDR1 KGHSH and CDR2 LQKENI come from the germline V gene. The CDR3 is 18 amino acids. The V segment lost 6 bases and the J segment 0 bases; nucleotides outside the gene matches: 13. The chain's CDR3 is CASSLYYSGGSSYNEQFF. In DNA form, the CDR3 reads TGTGCCAGCTCCCTATACTACAGCGGGGGAAGCTCCTACAATGAGCAGTTCTTC.

This chain links TRBV7-8 with TRBJ1-2; 11 positions match TRBD1. The CDR3 runs to 15 residues. Germline V gene data show CDR1 as SGHVS and CDR2 as FQNEAQ. Trimming at V came to 5 bases and at J to 6 bases, leaving 8 bases not matched to a gene. The CDR3 loop reads CASSAWDRGSDGYTF. In DNA form, the CDR3 reads TGTGCCAGCAGCGCCTGGGACAGGGGGTCGGATGGCTACACCTTC.

This chain connects TRBV7-2 to TRBJ2-1, with TRBD1 matching over 8 bases. Germline lookup yields CDR1 SGHTA and CDR2 FQGNSA. V lost 3 bases, J lost 7 bases, and 8 bases stayed unmatched. This CDR3 is built from 15 residues. DNA for the CDR3: TGTGCCAGCAGCTTTCGGACAGGGAAGGTGAATGAGCAGTTCTTC. This sequence encodes CASSFRTGKVNEQFF.

The chain carries TRBV9 and TRBJ2-7; 9 bases are a match to TRBD1. Germline CDR1 reads SGDLS; CDR2 reads YYNGEE. This CDR3 region has 15 residues. Trimming at V came to 3 bases and at J to 1 base, leaving 5 bases not matched to a gene. The CDR3 here is CASSGSGTGSYEQYF. CDR3 DNA: TGTGCCAGCAGCGGAAGCGGGACAGGGTCCTACGAGCAGTACTTC.

This chain connects TRBV4-1 to TRBJ2-7; 7 bases align to TRBD1. CDR3 length: 15 amino acids. J gave up 4 bases and V 1 base, and 7 bases lay outside the gene matches. CDR1 and CDR2 from the germline V gene are MGHRA and YSYEKL. DNA of the CDR3: TGCGCCAGCAGCCAAGGGTACAGGGGTGCGTACGAGCAGTACTTC. Protein: CASSQGYRGAYEQYF.

The chain combines TRBV10-3 with TRBJ1-4; D is unresolved. Germline CDR1 ENHRY, CDR2 SYGVKD. There are 14 residues in the CDR3. V was shortened by 0 bases and J by 8 bases, with 10 bases between the two germline ends. CDR3 nucleotides: TGTGCCATCAGTGAGTCCCCCAGTAAGGAAAAACTGTTTTTT. Encoded protein: CAISESPSKEKLFF.

This chain links TRBV4-3 with TRBJ1-5, with 7 nucleotides matching TRBD1. With V trimmed by 2 bases and J by 2 bases, 3 bases remained unmatched. This CDR3 is built from 15 residues. In germline, CDR1 is LGHNA, CDR2 YSLEER. In DNA, the CDR3 is TGCGCCAGCAGCCAACAAACAGGGGGCAATCAGCCCCAGCATTTT. Translating it yields CASSQQTGGNQPQHF.

The chain couples TRBV27 to TRBJ2-1; 8 positions match TRBD1. Per the germline V gene, CDR1 is MNHEY and CDR2 is SMNVEV (reference sequence). Losses at the gene ends were 1 base for V and 7 bases for J; bases not matched to a gene: 3. CDR3 size: 14 residues. As DNA, the CDR3 is TGTGCCAGCAGTTTATGGACAGGGAATAATGAGCAGTTCTTC. It encodes CASSLWTGNNEQFF.

This sequence joins TRBV20-1 and TRBJ1-1; D gene ambiguous. With 6 bases removed from V and 3 bases from J, the gap between germline ends came to 8 bases. The CDR3 spans 11 residues. Germline V gene data show CDR1 as DFQATT and CDR2 as SNEGSKA (reference sequence). The CDR3 loop reads CSAVEDTEAFF. The CDR3 DNA follows: TGCAGTGCCGTAGAAGACACTGAAGCTTTCTTT.

The chain couples TRBV28 to TRBJ2-7, with 9 bases matching TRBD2. The germline CDR1 and CDR2 sequences are MDHEN and SYDVKM. With 5 bases clipped from V and 2 bases from J, the junction kept 7 bases outside the gene matches. The CDR3 contains 15 residues. CDR3 in amino acids: CASSHQREVAYEQYF. Written as DNA, the CDR3 is TGTGCCAGCAGTCACCAGCGGGAGGTAGCCTACGAGCAGTACTTC.

The chain is built from TRBV10-2 and TRBJ1-2; D possibly corresponds to TRBD1 (6 bases). V was pared by 2 bases and J by 4 bases, with 14 bases between. CDR1 WSHSY and CDR2 SAAADI come from the germline V gene. The CDR3 covers 15 residues. The CDR3 sequence: CASSEGNRAPYGYTF. CDR3 in DNA: TGCGCCAGCAGTGAGGGTAACAGGGCCCCCTATGGCTACACCTTC.

This clone was seen a few times. The chain couples TRBV27 to TRBJ1-3; D is uncertain. This CDR3 is built from 16 residues. In germline, CDR1 is MNHEY, CDR2 SMNVEV (reference sequence). Trimming cost V 8 bases and J 2 bases, with 19 bases left between them. The CDR3 spells CASAVGPHGTGNTIYF. DNA of the CDR3: TGTGCCAGCGCCGTCGGCCCACACGGGACTGGAAACACCATATATTTT.

The genes are TRBV10-3 and TRBJ2-7; 8 bases map to TRBD2. Germline V gene data show CDR1 as ENHRY and CDR2 as SYGVKD. The CDR3 runs 14 residues. V trimming: 10 bases; J trimming: 4 bases; junction bases outside the gene matches: 12. The CDR3 bases are TGTGCCACTCATACGGGGGGGGCCAGTTACGAGCAGTACTTC. Translated, it gives CATHTGGASYEQYF.

This clone has only a few counts. V and J are TRBV7-6 and TRBJ1-4; tentative D call: TRBD1 (6 bases). Germline CDR1 and CDR2: SGHVS and FNYEAQ. V lost 5 bases to trimming and J lost 7 bases, with 26 bases between them. This CDR3 region has 18 residues. This chain's CDR3 is CASSPYNVAGAVSEKLFF. The CDR3 DNA reads as TGTGCCAGCAGCCCCTATAACGTGGCAGGGGCGGTATCTGAAAAACTGTTTTTT.

The chain carries TRBV9 and TRBJ2-2, with 11 bases that match TRBD1. The CDR3 is 16 amino acids. Per the germline V gene, CDR1 is SGDLS and CDR2 is YYNGEE. J lost 7 bases, V lost 2 bases, and 7 bases had no gene match. DNA of the CDR3: TGTGCCAGCAGCGTGGGGACAGGGGGGTGGGACGGGGAGCTGTTTTTT. It encodes CASSVGTGGWDGELFF.

The genes are TRBV7-9 and TRBJ2-3; TRBD2 agrees at 8 bases. This CDR3 comprises 15 residues. Germline CDR1 SEHNR, CDR2 FQNEAQ (reference sequence). Trimming cost V 4 bases and J 4 bases; bases outside gene matches: 7. The CDR3 DNA sequence: TGTGCCAGCAGCTCGCTCAGCGGGGGAGCAGATACGCAGTATTTT. It specifies CASSSLSGGADTQYF. Combining the CDR3 with reference TRBV7-9 and TRBJ2-3 gives the whole variable domain DTGVSQNPRHKITKRGQNVTFRCDPISEHNRLYWYRQTLGQGPEFLTYFQNEAQLEKSRLLSDRFSAERPKGSFSTLEIQRTEQGDSAMYLCASSSLSGGADTQYFGPGTRLTVL.